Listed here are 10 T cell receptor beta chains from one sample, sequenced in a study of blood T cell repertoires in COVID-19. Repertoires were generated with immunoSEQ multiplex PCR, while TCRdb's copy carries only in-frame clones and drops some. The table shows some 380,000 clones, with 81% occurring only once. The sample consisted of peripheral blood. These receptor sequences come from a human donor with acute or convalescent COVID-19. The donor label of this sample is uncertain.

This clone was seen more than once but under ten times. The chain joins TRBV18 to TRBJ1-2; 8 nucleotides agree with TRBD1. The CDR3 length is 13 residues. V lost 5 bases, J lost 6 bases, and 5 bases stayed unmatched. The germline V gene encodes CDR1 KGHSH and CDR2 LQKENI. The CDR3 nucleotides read TGTGCCAGCTCAGGTGACAGGGGACATGGCTACACCTTC. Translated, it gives CASSGDRGHGYTF.

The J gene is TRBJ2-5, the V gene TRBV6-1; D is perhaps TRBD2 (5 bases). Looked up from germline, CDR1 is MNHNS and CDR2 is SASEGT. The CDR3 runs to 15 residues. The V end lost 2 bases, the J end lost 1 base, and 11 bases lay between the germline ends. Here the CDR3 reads CASSEKRSSQETQYF. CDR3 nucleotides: TGTGCCAGCAGTGAAAAGCGGAGCAGCCAAGAGACCCAGTACTTC.

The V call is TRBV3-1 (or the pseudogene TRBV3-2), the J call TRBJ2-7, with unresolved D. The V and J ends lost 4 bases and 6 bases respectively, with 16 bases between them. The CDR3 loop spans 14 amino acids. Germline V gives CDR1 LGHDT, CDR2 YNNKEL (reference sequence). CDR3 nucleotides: TGTGCCAGCAGCCTTAAGAAAGGCGGCGGCGAGCAGTACTTC. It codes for CASSLKKGGGEQYF.

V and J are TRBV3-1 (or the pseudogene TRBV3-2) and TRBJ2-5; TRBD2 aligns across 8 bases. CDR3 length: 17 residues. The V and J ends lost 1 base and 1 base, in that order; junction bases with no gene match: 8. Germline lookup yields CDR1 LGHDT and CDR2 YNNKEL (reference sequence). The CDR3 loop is CASSQGAGSGGQETQYF. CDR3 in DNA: TGTGCCAGCAGCCAAGGGGCGGGAAGCGGGGGCCAAGAGACCCAGTACTTC.

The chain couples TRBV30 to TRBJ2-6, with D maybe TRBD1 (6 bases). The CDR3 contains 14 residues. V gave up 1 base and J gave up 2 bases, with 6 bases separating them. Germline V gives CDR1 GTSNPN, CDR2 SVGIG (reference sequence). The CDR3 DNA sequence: TGTGCCTGGAGTGAGGGGGCTGGGGCCAACGTCCTGACTTTC. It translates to CAWSEGAGANVLTF.

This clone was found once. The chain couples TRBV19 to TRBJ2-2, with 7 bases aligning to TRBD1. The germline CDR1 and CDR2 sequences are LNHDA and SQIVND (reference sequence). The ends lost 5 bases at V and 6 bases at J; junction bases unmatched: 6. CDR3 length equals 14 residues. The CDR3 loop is CASSFSDRPGELFF. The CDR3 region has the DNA TGTGCCAGTAGTTTCTCGGACAGGCCCGGGGAGCTGTTTTTT.

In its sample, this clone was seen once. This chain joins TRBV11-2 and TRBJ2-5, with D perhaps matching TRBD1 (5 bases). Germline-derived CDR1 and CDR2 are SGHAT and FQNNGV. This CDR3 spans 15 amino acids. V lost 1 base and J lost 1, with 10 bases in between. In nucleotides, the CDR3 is TGTGCCAGCAGCTTAGGAGATAGGGGCCAAGAGACCCAGTACTTC. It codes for CASSLGDRGQETQYF.

DNA of the CDR3: TGTGCCTGGAGTGCGGGGGGAAGGAGCAATCAGCCCCAGCATTTT. Protein: CAWSAGGRSNQPQHF. The genes are TRBV30 and TRBJ1-5; D possibly corresponds to TRBD1 (5 bases). The V and J ends lost 1 base and 1 base respectively, with 11 bases between them. Germline assignment: CDR1 GTSNPN and CDR2 SVGIG (reference sequence). The CDR3 consists of 15 residues.

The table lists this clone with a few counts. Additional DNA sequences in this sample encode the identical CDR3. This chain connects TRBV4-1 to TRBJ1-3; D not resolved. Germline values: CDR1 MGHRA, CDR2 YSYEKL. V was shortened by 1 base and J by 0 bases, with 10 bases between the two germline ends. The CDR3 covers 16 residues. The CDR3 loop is CASSQGRGYSGNTIYF. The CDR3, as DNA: TGCGCCAGCAGCCAAGGTCGCGGATACTCTGGAAACACCATATATTTT.

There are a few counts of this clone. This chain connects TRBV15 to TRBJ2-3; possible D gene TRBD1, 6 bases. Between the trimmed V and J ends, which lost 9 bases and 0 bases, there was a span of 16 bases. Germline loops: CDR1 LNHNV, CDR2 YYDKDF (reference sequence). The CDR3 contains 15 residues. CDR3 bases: TGTGCCACTACACAGGGCGGCGTGAGCACAGATACGCAGTATTTT. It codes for CATTQGGVSTDTQYF.